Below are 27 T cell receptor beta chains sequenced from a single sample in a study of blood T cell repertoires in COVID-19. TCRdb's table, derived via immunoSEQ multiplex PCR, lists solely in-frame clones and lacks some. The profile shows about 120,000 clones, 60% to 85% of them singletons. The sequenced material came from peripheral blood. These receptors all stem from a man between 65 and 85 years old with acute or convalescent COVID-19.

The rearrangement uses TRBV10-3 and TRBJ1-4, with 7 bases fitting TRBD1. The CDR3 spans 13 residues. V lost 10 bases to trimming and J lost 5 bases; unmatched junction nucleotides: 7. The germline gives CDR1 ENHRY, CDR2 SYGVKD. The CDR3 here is CATTGTPNEKLFF. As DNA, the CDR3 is TGTGCCACGACAGGGACCCCCAATGAAAAACTGTTTTTT.

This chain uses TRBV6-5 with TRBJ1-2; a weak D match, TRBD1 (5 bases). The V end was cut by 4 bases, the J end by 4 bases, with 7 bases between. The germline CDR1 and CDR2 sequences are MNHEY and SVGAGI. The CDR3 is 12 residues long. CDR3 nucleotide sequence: TGTGCCAGCAGTTCGGACACCTATGGCTACACCTTC. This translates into CASSSDTYGYTF.

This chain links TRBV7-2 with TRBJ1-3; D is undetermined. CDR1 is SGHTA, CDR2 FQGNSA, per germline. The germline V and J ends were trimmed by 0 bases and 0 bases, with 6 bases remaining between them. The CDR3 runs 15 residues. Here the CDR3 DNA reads TGTGCCAGCAGCTTAGCGTTAGTCTCTGGAAACACCATATATTTT. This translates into CASSLALVSGNTIYF.

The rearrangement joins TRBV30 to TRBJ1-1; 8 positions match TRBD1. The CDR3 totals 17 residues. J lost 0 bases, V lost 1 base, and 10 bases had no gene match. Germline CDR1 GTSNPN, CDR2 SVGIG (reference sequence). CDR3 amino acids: CAWSDLRQGMLNTEAFF. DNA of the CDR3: TGTGCCTGGAGTGACCTTAGACAGGGGATGTTGAACACTGAAGCTTTCTTT.

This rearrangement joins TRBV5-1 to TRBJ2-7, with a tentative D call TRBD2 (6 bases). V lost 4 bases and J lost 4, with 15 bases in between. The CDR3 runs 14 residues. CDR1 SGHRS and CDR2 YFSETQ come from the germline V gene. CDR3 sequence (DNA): TGCGCCAGCAGCCCGGTAACGGGAGATTACGAGCAGTACTTC. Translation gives CASSPVTGDYEQYF.

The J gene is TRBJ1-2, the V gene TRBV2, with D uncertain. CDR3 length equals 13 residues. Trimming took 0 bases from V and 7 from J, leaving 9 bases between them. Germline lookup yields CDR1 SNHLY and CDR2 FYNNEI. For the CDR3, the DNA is TGTGCCAGCAGTGAAGCGACAAACGCTGGCTACACCTTC. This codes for CASSEATNAGYTF.

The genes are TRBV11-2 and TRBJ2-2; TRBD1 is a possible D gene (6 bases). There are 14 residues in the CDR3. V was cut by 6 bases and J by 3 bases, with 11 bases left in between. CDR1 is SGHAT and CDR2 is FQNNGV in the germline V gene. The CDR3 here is CASSLHRDTGELFF. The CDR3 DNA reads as TGTGCCAGCAGTCTCCACAGGGACACCGGGGAGCTGTTTTTT.

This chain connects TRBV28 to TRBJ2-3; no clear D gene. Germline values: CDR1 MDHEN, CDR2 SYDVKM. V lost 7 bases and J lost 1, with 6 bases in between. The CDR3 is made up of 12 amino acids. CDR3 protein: CASTQGTDTQYF. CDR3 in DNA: TGTGCCAGCACCCAGGGCACAGATACGCAGTATTTT.

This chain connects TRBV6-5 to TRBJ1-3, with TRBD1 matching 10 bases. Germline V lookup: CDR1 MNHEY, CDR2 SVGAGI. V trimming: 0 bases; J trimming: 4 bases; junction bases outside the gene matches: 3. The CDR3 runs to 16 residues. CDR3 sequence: CASSYSGTGAGNTIYF. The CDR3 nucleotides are TGTGCCAGCAGTTACTCGGGGACAGGGGCAGGAAACACCATATATTTT.

CDR3 in DNA: TGTGCCACCAGTGATGCGACAGGGGGTGACACCGGGGAGCTGTTTTTT. Its translation: CATSDATGGDTGELFF. The chain uses TRBV24-1 and TRBJ2-2, with 9 bases lining up with TRBD1. Germline CDR1 KGHDR, CDR2 SFDVKD. CDR3 length: 16 residues. J lost 3 bases, V lost 3 bases, and 4 bases had no gene match.

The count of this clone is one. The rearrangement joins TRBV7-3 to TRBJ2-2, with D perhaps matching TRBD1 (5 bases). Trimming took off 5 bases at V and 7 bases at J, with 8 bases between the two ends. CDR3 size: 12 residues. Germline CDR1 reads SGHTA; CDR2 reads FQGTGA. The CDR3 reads CASSPQGGELFF. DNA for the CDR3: TGTGCCAGCAGCCCCCAGGGCGGGGAGCTGTTTTTT.

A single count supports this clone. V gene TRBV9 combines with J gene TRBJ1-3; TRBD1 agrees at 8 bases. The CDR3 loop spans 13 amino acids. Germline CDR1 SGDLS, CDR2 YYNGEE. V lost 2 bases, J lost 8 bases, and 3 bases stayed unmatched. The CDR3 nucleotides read TGTGCCAGCAGCGTGACAGGGGTCGACACCATATATTTT. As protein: CASSVTGVDTIYF.

The CDR3 protein is CASSQINNSPLHF. The CDR3 nucleotides are TGTGCCAGCAGCCAAATAAATAATTCACCCCTCCACTTT. The chain couples TRBV14 to TRBJ1-6; D remains unclear. The CDR3 totals 13 residues. The germline gives CDR1 SGHDN, CDR2 FVKESK. The germline V and J ends were trimmed by 2 bases and 5 bases, with 4 bases remaining between them.

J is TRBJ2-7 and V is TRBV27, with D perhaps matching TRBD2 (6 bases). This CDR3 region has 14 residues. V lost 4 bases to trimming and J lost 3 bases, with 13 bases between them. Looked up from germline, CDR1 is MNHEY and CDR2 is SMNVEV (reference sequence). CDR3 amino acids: CASSWRVGGYEQYF. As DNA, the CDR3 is TGTGCCAGCAGTTGGAGGGTAGGTGGCTACGAGCAGTACTTC.

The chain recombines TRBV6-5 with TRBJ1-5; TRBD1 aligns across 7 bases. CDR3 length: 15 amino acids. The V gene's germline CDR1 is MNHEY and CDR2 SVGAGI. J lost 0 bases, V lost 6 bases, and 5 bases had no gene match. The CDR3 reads CASRLTGYSNQPQHF. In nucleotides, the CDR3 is TGTGCCAGCAGACTGACAGGGTATAGCAATCAGCCCCAGCATTTT.

CDR3 region: CASSPLQGMMNTEAFF. The CDR3 region has the DNA TGTGCCAGCAGCCCTTTACAGGGAATGATGAACACTGAAGCTTTCTTT. The chain combines TRBV5-4 with TRBJ1-1; D perhaps matches TRBD1 (6 bases). V dropped 4 bases and J dropped 0 bases, with 16 bases sitting between them. From germline, CDR1 is SGHNT and CDR2 YYREEE (reference sequence). The CDR3 spans 16 residues.

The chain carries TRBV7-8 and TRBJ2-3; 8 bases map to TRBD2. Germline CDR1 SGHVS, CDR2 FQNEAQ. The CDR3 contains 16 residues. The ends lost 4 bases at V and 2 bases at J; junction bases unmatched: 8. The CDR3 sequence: CASSSLAGGSTDTQYF. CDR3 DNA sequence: TGTGCCAGCAGCTCCCTTGCGGGGGGTTCCACAGATACGCAGTATTTT.

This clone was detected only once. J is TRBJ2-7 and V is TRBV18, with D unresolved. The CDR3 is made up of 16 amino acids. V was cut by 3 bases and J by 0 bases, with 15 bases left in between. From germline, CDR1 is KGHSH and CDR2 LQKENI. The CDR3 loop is CASSPGTGRLSYEQYF. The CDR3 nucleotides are TGTGCCAGCTCACCCGGTACTGGGCGTCTCTCCTACGAGCAGTACTTC.

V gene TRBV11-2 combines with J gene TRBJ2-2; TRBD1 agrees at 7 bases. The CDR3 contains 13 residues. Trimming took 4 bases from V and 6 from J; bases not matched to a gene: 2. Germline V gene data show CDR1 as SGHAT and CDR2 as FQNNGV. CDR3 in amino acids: CASSSDRAGELFF. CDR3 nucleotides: TGTGCCAGCAGCTCCGACAGGGCCGGGGAGCTGTTTTTT.

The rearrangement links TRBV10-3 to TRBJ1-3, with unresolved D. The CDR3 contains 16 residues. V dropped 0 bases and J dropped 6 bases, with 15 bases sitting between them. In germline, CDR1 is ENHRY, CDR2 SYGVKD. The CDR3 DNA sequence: TGTGCCATCAGTGAGTCATCTGGGCAGGCGTTAAACACCATATATTTT. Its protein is CAISESSGQALNTIYF.

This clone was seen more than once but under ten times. As DNA, the CDR3 is TGTGCCAGCAGCGGGACAGGGGGCAACAATCAGCCCCAGCATTTT. Translating it yields CASSGTGGNNQPQHF. The chain employs TRBV2 and TRBJ1-5; 12 nucleotides match TRBD1. The CDR3 runs 15 residues. Germline CDR1 and CDR2: SNHLY and FYNNEI. V lost 6 bases to trimming and J lost 3 bases; unmatched junction nucleotides: 3.

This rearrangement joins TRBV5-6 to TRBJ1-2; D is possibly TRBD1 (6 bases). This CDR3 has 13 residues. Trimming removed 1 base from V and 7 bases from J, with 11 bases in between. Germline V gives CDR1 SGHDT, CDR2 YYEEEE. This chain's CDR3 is CASSLNRVPGYTF. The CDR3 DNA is TGTGCCAGCAGCTTGAACAGGGTTCCTGGCTACACCTTC.

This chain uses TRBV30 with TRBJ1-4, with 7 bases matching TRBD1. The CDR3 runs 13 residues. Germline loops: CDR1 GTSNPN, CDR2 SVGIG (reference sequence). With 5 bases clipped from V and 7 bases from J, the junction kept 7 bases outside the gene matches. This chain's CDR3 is CAWARGSGEKLFF. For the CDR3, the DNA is TGTGCCTGGGCCAGGGGGTCGGGTGAAAAACTGTTTTTT.

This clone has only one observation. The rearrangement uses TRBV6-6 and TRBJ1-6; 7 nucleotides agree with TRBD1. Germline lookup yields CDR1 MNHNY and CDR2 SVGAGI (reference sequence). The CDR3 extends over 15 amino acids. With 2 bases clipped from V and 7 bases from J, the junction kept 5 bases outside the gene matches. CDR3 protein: CASSYTQGQNSPLHF. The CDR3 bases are TGTGCCAGCAGTTACACACAGGGACAGAATTCACCCCTCCACTTT.

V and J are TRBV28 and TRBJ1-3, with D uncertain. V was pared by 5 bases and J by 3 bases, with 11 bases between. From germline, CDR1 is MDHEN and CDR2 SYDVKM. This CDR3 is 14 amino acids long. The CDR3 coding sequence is TGTGCCAGCAGTGTCGTTTCTTATGGAAACACCATATATTTT. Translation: CASSVVSYGNTIYF.

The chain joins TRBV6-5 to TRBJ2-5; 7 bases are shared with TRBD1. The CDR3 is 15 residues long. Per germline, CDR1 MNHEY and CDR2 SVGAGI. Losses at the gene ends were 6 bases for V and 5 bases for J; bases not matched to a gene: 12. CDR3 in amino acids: CASRKTGPGKETQYF. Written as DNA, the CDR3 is TGTGCCAGCAGGAAGACAGGGCCCGGTAAGGAGACCCAGTACTTC.

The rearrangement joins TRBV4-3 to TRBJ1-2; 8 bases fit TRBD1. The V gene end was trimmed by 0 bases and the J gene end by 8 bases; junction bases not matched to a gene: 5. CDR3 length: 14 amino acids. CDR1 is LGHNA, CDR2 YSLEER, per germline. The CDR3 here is CASSQDQGAGGYTF. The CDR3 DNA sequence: TGCGCCAGCAGCCAAGACCAGGGGGCTGGCGGCTACACCTTC.